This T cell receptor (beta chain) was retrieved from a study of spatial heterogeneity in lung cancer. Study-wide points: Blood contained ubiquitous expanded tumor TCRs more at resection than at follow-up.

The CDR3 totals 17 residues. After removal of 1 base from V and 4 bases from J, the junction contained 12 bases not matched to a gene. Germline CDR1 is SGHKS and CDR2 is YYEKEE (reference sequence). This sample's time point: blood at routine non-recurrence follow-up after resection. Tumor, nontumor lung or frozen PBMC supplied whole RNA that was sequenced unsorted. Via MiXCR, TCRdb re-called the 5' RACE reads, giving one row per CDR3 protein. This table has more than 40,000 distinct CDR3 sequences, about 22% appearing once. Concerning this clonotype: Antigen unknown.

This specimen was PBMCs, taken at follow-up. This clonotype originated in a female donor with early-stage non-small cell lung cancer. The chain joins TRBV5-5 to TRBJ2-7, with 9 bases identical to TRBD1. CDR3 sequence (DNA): TGTGCCAGCAGCTTGTCGTTAGTCGGACAGGGGATTTACGAGCAGTACTTC. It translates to CASSLSLVGQGIYEQYF.